This T cell receptor beta chain originates from a study of vaccination effects on CD4 cells after COVID-19 (dated by TCRdb to between 2022 and 2023). General notes on the study: Each participant received two doses of an mRNA SARS-CoV-2 vaccine, either BNT162b2 or mRNA-1273. In two convalescent patients, pre-vaccine samples were collected 16 days and one week ahead of the first dose, 142 and 148 days after COVID-19 diagnosis. The study compared SARS-CoV-2 spike-specific CD4+ TCR repertoires before and after mRNA vaccination in COVID-19 convalescent patients and infection-naive vaccine recipients. A total of some eleven COVID-19 convalescent patients and a handful of SARS-CoV-2-naive healthy vaccine recipients were included in the full study. Cultures from other donors in the study were sequenced using the Oncomine TCR Beta short-read assay on an Illumina iSeq 100.

The ViraFEST assay stimulated PBMC with viral peptide pools and then used TCR sequencing to identify antigen-specific CD4+ T cell clonotypes by expansion. After around 11 days of culture, CD4+ T cells were isolated with the EasySep CD4+ T cell isolation kit. PCR-confirmed SARS-CoV-2 infection had occurred in convalescent patients between March and December 2020, before the Alpha, Beta and Delta variants emerged in the United States. Two million PBMC per well were cultured with 9 to 10 ug/ml peptides in IMDM containing about 5% human AB serum, roughly 9.5 IU/ml IL-2 and gentamicin. Half of the culture medium was replaced with fresh IL-2-containing medium on days 3 and 7. Each peptide stimulation condition was cultured in triplicate wells unless otherwise noted. Using Ficoll-Paque Plus gradient centrifugation, PBMC were separated from whole blood and then either used fresh or cryopreserved at -140C. The QIAamp micro DNA kit was used to extract genomic DNA from the cultured CD4+ T cells.

Taken from the germline V gene, the CDR1 and CDR2 loops are SGDLS and YYNGEE. The CDR3 has 19 amino acids, counting the end cysteine and phenylalanine. Only CDR3 DNA remains: 57 bases, in frame from the first base. At the junction V is shortened by 4 bases and J by 0 bases, with 20 bases in between. Libraries came from the immunoSEQ multiplex PCR assay. DNA from the cultured and isolated CD4+ T cells underwent TCR beta CDR3 sequencing. The original methods were these. Non-productive TCR sequences were discarded, and reads were trimmed to the CDR3 region, with only CDR3s of 7 or more amino acids retained. Antigen-specific clonotypes were identified with the MANAFEST web app by comparing expansion in peptide wells against reference cultures. To be called positive, a clone needed expansion at FDR<0.05 compared with the reference and with all other wells, an odds ratio greater than 5, and a frequency greater than 0.1% in two replicate wells. Clonotypes significantly expanded in SARS-CoV-2 spike wells and in at least one common cold coronavirus spike condition were defined as cross-reactive. Levenshtein distance calculated with the stringdist R package was used to assess CDR3 similarity, and unrooted trees were constructed with ape in R 3.6.1. Here the immuneACCESS table is served through TCRdb, limited to in-frame sequences with V and J called. Missing clones are a known gap in these copies; in checked studies unresolved V genes cover under half, and the rest lacks a known reason. V, J and clone size are taken as reported in that table, and D and trimming were inferred from the DNA itself. The sample data list tens of thousands of clones, and approximately 70% of these were observed just once. Together, the top ten hold under 35% of the sample.

Paper-wide results and their limitations: The study was limited by a small number of convalescent patients, and early post-infection timepoints were lacking. Marked clonal contraction was observed in both infection-induced and vaccine-induced clones at late post-vaccination timepoints, consistent with waning T cell responses. In convalescent patients, the post-vaccine spike-reactive repertoire consisted mainly of new vaccine-induced clones, largely distinct from infection-induced clones.

As regards this clone: This clone's antigen is unknown. Base qualities were left out, and no much larger clone turns up one base away.

The source was CD4+ T cells from PBMCs cultured with a peptide pool, collected before COVID-19 vaccination. The chain is made from TRBV9 and TRBJ2-6, with TRBD1 as a weak D call on 6 bases. This TCR derives from a human donor who had a prior SARS-CoV-2 infection. CDR3 loop: CASSPQLLGHSSGANVLTF. The DNA is TGTGCCAGCAGCCCTCAATTACTGGGACATTCCTCTGGGGCCAACGTCCTGACTTTC.